The subject of this entry is one T cell receptor (beta chain). The data derive from a study of blood T cell repertoires in COVID-19. The wider study: PBMCs, B-cell-depleted T cells, or T cells were the source of the cDNA or gDNA that made up the material.

Looked up from germline, CDR1 is SGDLS and CDR2 is YYNGEE. Germline trimming cut 4 bases from V and 6 bases from J; bases unmatched to any gene: 9. The CDR3 sequence is 14 residues long. Original analysis: For nucleated cells, counts were estimated from reference gene primer amplification. Assay: immunoSEQ multiplex PCR; the TCRdb copy retains only in-frame clones and omits some. D and trimming were read from the DNA, whereas the V and J calls and clone size are those reported in that table. The sample lists some 240,000 clones, over 75% seen once, with about 10% in the top ten. The chain employs TRBV9 and TRBJ1-1; TRBD1 aligns across 7 bases. The clonotype was recovered from a woman aged 70-85 years with COVID-19, enrolled during active disease. Sequenced material: peripheral blood. Written as DNA, the CDR3 is TGTGCCAGCAGCCCTTCGGGACAGACGCCTGAAGCTTTCTTT. The encoded protein is CASSPSGQTPEAFF.